Shown below are 15 T cell receptor beta chains from a single sample sequenced in a study of Graves' ophthalmopathy and Graves' hyperthyroidism. Investigators amplified TCR beta CDR3 regions from RNA transcripts. First-round RT-PCR relied on HTBI primers, and a second-round multiplex PCR came next. MiXCR was run by TCRdb on the multiplex PCR reads, yielding one entry per CDR3 protein. Altogether hundreds of thousands of distinct CDR3 sequences are present, under 15% being singletons, with the ten largest covering 9.5% to 10%. Sequencing was done on a sample of blood. Source of these receptors: a young woman with Graves' ophthalmopathy.

This clonotype appeared many times. V usage is TRBV6-1 and J usage is TRBJ2-2; the D is unclear. Trimming left V 1 base short and J 7 bases short, with 7 bases between. This CDR3 region has 13 residues. Germline CDR1 is MNHNS and CDR2 is SASEGT. CDR3: CASSEGDGGELFF. CDR3 nucleotides: TGTGCCAGCAGTGAAGGGGATGGCGGGGAGCTGTTTTTT.

This clonotype was counted ten times or more. V is TRBV6-2 or TRBV6-3 and J is TRBJ1-1; 7 nucleotides match TRBD1. J gave up 0 bases and V 6 bases, and 10 bases lay outside the gene matches. The CDR3 covers 16 residues. Germline values: CDR1 MNHEY, CDR2 SVGEGT. The CDR3 nucleotides read TGTGCCAGCAGACAAAGGGGGCGGATGGTGAACACTGAAGCTTTCTTT. The encoded protein is CASRQRGRMVNTEAFF.

The chain couples TRBV30 to TRBJ1-2, with D hard to call. Germline assignment: CDR1 GTSNPN and CDR2 SVGIG (reference sequence). The CDR3 length is 14 residues. Trimming took off 4 bases at V and 0 bases at J, with 12 bases between the two ends. Written as DNA, the CDR3 is TGTGCCTGGACTCCGGAGTTAGCTAACTATGGCTACACCTTC. Encoded protein: CAWTPELANYGYTF.

The sample holds many counts of this clonotype. The CDR3 DNA sequence: TGTGCCAGCAGACCCGACAGGCTCTCCTACGAGCAGTACTTC. This gives the protein CASRPDRLSYEQYF. V is TRBV12-3 or TRBV12-4 and J is TRBJ2-7; TRBD1 might be the D (6 bases). Deletions cut 6 bases from V and 0 bases from J, with 12 bases between. The length of the CDR3 is 14 residues.

This clonotype appeared many times. The chain recombines TRBV6-2 or TRBV6-3 with TRBJ1-1, with D possibly matching TRBD1 (6 bases). Germline values: CDR1 MNHEY, CDR2 SVGEGT. The CDR3 covers 15 residues. Trimming took 2 bases from V and 1 from J, leaving 11 bases between them. CDR3 amino acids: CASSYRGQRNTEAFF. The DNA for the CDR3 is TGTGCCAGCAGTTACCGAGGACAGAGGAACACTGAAGCTTTCTTT.

Details on this clonotype: One end of the junction fails to match germline, which may point to a read error. J is TRBJ1-5 and V is TRBV19; TRBD1 aligns across 7 bases. Germline V gene sequence: CDR1 LNHDA, CDR2 SQIVND (reference sequence). There are 15 residues in the CDR3. CDR3 DNA sequence: TGTGCCAGTAGTCTAGAGGGACAGATAAATCAGCCCCAGCATTTT. Its protein product is CASSLEGQINQPQHF. The whole variable domain, filled in from reference TRBV19 and TRBJ1-5, reads DGGITQSPKYLFRKEGQNVTLSCEQNLNHDAMYWYRQDPGQGLRLIYYSQIVNDFQKGDIAEGYSVSREKKESFPLTVTSAQKNPTAFYLCASSLEGQINQPQHFGDGTRLSIL.

This clonotype was observed many times. The chain recombines TRBV11-1 with TRBJ2-7, with TRBD2 matching over 10 bases. This CDR3 is built from 16 residues. CDR1 SGHAT and CDR2 FQDESV come from the germline V gene (reference sequence). V was pared by 5 bases and J by 3 bases, with 10 bases of the junction left unmatched. As DNA, the CDR3 is TGTGCCAGCAGCCCGCCACTAGCGGGACTAGTCTACGAGCAGTACTTC. Its translation is CASSPPLAGLVYEQYF.

About this clonotype: It may be a read error: a sequence one base away is much more abundant. The genes are TRBV11-2 and TRBJ2-5; D gene unclear. The germline V gene has CDR1 SGHAT and CDR2 FQNNGV. Trimming stripped 1 base from V and 9 bases from J, with 9 bases between. This CDR3 contains 12 residues. In DNA, the CDR3 is TGTGCCAGCAGCTTAGTTGAGAAGGCCCAGTACTTC. Its translation is CASSLVEKAQYF.

Many counts were recorded for this clonotype. The chain joins TRBV29-1 to TRBJ1-2, with D maybe TRBD1 (5 bases). Germline lookup yields CDR1 SQVTM and CDR2 ANQGSEA. CDR3 length equals 11 residues. The CDR3 DNA reads as TGCGGGCAGGGAGGGGAATATGGCTACACCTTC. This gives the protein CGQGGEYGYTF.

At least ten counts were recorded for this clonotype. The chain employs TRBV20-1 and TRBJ1-5, with D perhaps TRBD1 (5 bases). V lost 6 bases, J lost 3 bases, and 15 bases lay in between. The CDR3 consists of 14 residues. Germline V lookup: CDR1 DFQATT, CDR2 SNEGSKA (reference sequence). The CDR3 region is CSATPDSLNQPQHF. CDR3 nucleotide sequence: TGCAGTGCAACACCCGACAGCCTCAATCAGCCCCAGCATTTT.

This clonotype was counted many times. J is TRBJ2-5 and V is TRBV7-2; 8 bases map to TRBD2. CDR3 length: 15 residues. The germline V gene encodes CDR1 SGHTA and CDR2 FQGNSA. V trimming: 5 bases; J trimming: 5 bases; junction bases outside the gene matches: 10. For the CDR3, the DNA is TGTGCCAGCAGCCCGGGACTAGGGGGGTGGGAGACCCAGTACTTC. This encodes CASSPGLGGWETQYF.

This clonotype was recorded at least ten times. The chain combines TRBV5-1 with TRBJ1-2; the match to TRBD1 covers 9 bases. The CDR3 has 14 amino acids. The V segment lost 5 bases and the J segment 5 bases; nucleotides outside the gene matches: 7. Germline V lookup: CDR1 SGHRS, CDR2 YFSETQ. CDR3 protein: CASSPRQGGYGYTF. Here the CDR3 DNA reads TGCGCCAGCAGTCCTCGACAGGGGGGATATGGCTACACCTTC. The full variable domain, rest sourced from reference TRBV5-1 and TRBJ1-2, is KAGVTQTPRYLIKTRGQQVTLSCSPISGHRSVSWYQQTPGQGLQFLFEYFSETQRNKGNFPGRFSGRQFSNSRSEMNVSTLELGDSALYLCASSPRQGGYGYTFGSGTRLTVV.

The gene calls are TRBV6-1 and TRBJ1-2; possibly TRBD1 for D (6 bases). V was trimmed by 7 bases and J by 5 bases, leaving 14 bases between them. CDR3 length: 13 residues. In germline, CDR1 is MNHNS, CDR2 SASEGT. The CDR3 DNA reads as TGTGCCAGCACCAGAAACAGGGAATATGGCTACACCTTC. Translated, it gives CASTRNREYGYTF.

This clonotype has at least ten counts. The chain employs TRBV28 and TRBJ1-5; D ambiguous. CDR3 length: 15 amino acids. Germline V CDR1 and CDR2: MDHEN, SYDVKM. V lost 5 bases to trimming and J lost 6 bases, with 17 bases between them. CDR3 sequence (DNA): TGTGCCAGCAGTCCACGGAATACAGACCTTCAGCCCCAGCATTTT. This sequence encodes CASSPRNTDLQPQHF.

This clonotype occurred many times. V is TRBV7-9 and J is TRBJ1-1; D gene uncertain. This CDR3 contains 14 residues. The V gene's germline CDR1 is SEHNR and CDR2 FQNEAQ (reference sequence). Between the trimmed V and J ends, which lost 5 bases and 8 bases, there was a span of 18 bases. The CDR3 reads CASSSPRQKPEAFF. The CDR3 DNA sequence: TGTGCCAGCAGCAGCCCTAGGCAGAAACCAGAAGCTTTCTTT.